The 5 T cell receptor beta chains reported below all come from one sample, sequenced in a study of blood T cell repertoires in COVID-19. The repertoire was sequenced with immunoSEQ multiplex PCR; TCRdb's copy has only in-frame clones and lacks some. The table shows approximately 300,000 clones, with 80% to 90% occurring only once. Sequencing was carried out using peripheral blood. The receptors come from a middle-aged man with acute or convalescent COVID-19.

This clone occurred once. The CDR3: CASGLRSGPLIYGYTF. The CDR3, as DNA: TGTGCTAGTGGTTTAAGGTCAGGCCCCCTCATCTATGGCTACACCTTC. This chain links TRBV12-5 with TRBJ1-2, with no clear D. The germline V gene has CDR1 LGHNT and CDR2 FRNRAP. The CDR3 has 16 amino acids. V lost 3 bases and J 4 bases, leaving 18 bases between the germline ends.

The CDR3 DNA sequence: TGCGCCAGCACTGGACAGGGTACTAACTATGGCTACACCTTC. This gives the protein CASTGQGTNYGYTF. The rearrangement joins TRBV5-1 to TRBJ1-2; TRBD1 matches at 8 bases. V lost 6 bases and J lost 0; bases outside the gene matches: 4. This CDR3 is built from 14 residues. CDR1 SGHRS and CDR2 YFSETQ come from the germline V gene. Drawing the rest from reference TRBV5-1 and TRBJ1-2, the complete variable domain is KAGVTQTPRYLIKTRGQQVTLSCSPISGHRSVSWYQQTPGQGLQFLFEYFSETQRNKGNFPGRFSGRQFSNSRSEMNVSTLELGDSALYLCASTGQGTNYGYTFGSGTRLTVV.

The chain carries TRBV27 and TRBJ2-1; 7 positions match TRBD2. Germline V gene lookup returns CDR1 MNHEY and CDR2 SMNVEV (reference sequence). CDR3 size: 14 residues. V was pared by 7 bases and J by 7 bases, with 10 bases of the junction left unmatched. CDR3 in amino acids: CASISRGGRNEQFF. The CDR3 nucleotides are TGTGCCAGCATCTCACGGGGAGGGAGGAATGAGCAGTTCTTC.

This chain connects TRBV2 to TRBJ1-6; no firm D call. Germline V gene lookup returns CDR1 SNHLY and CDR2 FYNNEI. The CDR3 consists of 14 residues. V lost 2 bases to trimming and J lost 5 bases, with 7 bases between them. CDR3 protein: CASSEQANNSPLHF. The CDR3 DNA is TGTGCCAGCAGTGAACAGGCTAATAATTCACCCCTCCACTTT.

In regard to this clone: Additional DNA sequences in this sample encode the identical CDR3. The chain uses TRBV10-1 and TRBJ1-1, with D tentatively TRBD1 (6 bases). The ends were cut back, 0 bases at V and 1 base at J, with 9 bases in the middle. CDR3 length equals 15 residues. Germline assignment: CDR1 WNHNN and CDR2 SYGVQD (reference sequence). The CDR3, as DNA: TGCGCCAGCAGTGAGTCAGGGGGGGCGAACACTGAAGCTTTCTTT. Its protein product is CASSESGGANTEAFF.